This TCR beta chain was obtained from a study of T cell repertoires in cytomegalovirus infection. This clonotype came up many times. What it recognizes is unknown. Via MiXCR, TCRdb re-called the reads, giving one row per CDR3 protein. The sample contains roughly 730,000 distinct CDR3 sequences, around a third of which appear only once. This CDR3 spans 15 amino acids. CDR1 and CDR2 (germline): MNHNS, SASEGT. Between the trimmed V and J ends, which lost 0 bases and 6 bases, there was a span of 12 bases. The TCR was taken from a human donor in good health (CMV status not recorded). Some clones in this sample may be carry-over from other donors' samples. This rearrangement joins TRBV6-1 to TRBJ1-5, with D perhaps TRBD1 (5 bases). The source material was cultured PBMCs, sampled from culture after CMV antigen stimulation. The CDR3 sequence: CASSEAAIGAQPQHF. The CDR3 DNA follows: TGTGCCAGCAGTGAAGCGGCCATAGGGGCTCAGCCCCAGCATTTT.